This TCR beta chain was found in a study of blood T cell repertoires in COVID-19. Only in-frame clones appear in the TCRdb table, and some are missing; sequencing was by immunoSEQ multiplex PCR. The sample carries approximately 270,000 clones, about 91% recorded once. In germline, CDR1 is SGHAT, CDR2 FQNNGV. The CDR3 sequence is 19 residues long. V lost 5 bases, J lost 6 bases, and 15 bases stayed unmatched. The rearrangement uses TRBV11-2 and TRBJ2-2; 13 bases agree with TRBD2. Sequenced: PBMCs or T cells enriched from blood (not recorded which). This sequence originates from a human donor in a cohort exposed to, infected with or recovered from COVID-19 (not recorded which). The donor label of this sample is uncertain. CDR3 nucleotides: TGTGCCAGCAGCCGTAAACTAGCGGGGGGGTTACGGGGCCCCGGGGAGCTGTTTTTT. Amino acid sequence: CASSRKLAGGLRGPGELFF.